The sequence of this TCR beta chain was determined in a study of OX40 agonist ivuxolimab in advanced cancers. For the study at large: Mean age about 60 years, range about 23 to 80; 82.7% male.

Profiling relied on immunoSEQ multiplex PCR, and the TCRdb table lists in-frame clones only, not all of them. Here the sample spans tens of thousands of clones, around 88% being singletons. Study-level findings and limits: On average, CD8+ T cells had more expanded clones than CD4+.

As to this clone: Its antigen is undetermined.

Excluded were patients having autoimmune disease history or systemic immunosuppression. Germline CDR1 and CDR2: SGHNT and YYREEE (reference sequence). The CDR3 has 16 residues. The V segment lost 4 bases and the J segment 1 base; nucleotides outside the gene matches: 11. The clonotype was recovered from an adult with an advanced solid tumor such as melanoma, head and neck, liver or kidney cancer. The sequenced sample was CD4+ or CD8+ T cells sorted from blood, obtained in a trial of the OX40 agonist ivuxolimab. The rearrangement uses TRBV5-4 and TRBJ2-7, with 7 nucleotides matching TRBD2. The DNA for the CDR3 is TGTGCCAGCAGCCCGGGCTCGGGGGAGGGTTCCTACGAGCAGTACTTC. Its translation is CASSPGSGEGSYEQYF.